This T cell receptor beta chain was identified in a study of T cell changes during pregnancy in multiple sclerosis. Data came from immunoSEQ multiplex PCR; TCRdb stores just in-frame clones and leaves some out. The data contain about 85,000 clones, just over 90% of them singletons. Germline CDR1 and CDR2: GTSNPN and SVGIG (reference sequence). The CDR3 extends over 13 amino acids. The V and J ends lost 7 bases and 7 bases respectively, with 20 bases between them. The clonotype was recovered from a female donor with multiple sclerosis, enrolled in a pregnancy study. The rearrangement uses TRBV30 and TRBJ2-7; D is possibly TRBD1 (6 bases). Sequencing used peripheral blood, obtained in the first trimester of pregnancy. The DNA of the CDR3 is TGTGCCTTAGCACAGGGAAGTATGTCAGAGCAGTACTTC. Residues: CALAQGSMSEQYF.